This record covers a single T cell receptor (beta chain). This record comes from a study of blood T cell repertoires in COVID-19. In the authors' workflow: The authors estimated nucleated cell counts from reference gene primer amplification. Here immunoSEQ multiplex PCR was the method, and the copy in TCRdb shows in-frame clones only, minus some. V and J calls and clone size are given by that table; D and trimming were obtained from the DNA. The sample includes around 200,000 clones, around four fifths of them seen just once. The CDR3 is 12 residues long. Trimming pared 3 bases from V and 12 bases from J, leaving 15 bases between. Germline CDR1 MGHDK, CDR2 SYGVNS.

The rearrangement links TRBV25-1 to TRBJ2-7, with D hard to call. What was sequenced was peripheral blood. The sequence was collected from a man aged 35 to 55 with active or convalescent COVID-19. The CDR3 sequence: CASSDPSLRSYF. DNA for the CDR3: TGTGCCAGCAGTGACCCCAGTTTGCGGTCGTACTTC.